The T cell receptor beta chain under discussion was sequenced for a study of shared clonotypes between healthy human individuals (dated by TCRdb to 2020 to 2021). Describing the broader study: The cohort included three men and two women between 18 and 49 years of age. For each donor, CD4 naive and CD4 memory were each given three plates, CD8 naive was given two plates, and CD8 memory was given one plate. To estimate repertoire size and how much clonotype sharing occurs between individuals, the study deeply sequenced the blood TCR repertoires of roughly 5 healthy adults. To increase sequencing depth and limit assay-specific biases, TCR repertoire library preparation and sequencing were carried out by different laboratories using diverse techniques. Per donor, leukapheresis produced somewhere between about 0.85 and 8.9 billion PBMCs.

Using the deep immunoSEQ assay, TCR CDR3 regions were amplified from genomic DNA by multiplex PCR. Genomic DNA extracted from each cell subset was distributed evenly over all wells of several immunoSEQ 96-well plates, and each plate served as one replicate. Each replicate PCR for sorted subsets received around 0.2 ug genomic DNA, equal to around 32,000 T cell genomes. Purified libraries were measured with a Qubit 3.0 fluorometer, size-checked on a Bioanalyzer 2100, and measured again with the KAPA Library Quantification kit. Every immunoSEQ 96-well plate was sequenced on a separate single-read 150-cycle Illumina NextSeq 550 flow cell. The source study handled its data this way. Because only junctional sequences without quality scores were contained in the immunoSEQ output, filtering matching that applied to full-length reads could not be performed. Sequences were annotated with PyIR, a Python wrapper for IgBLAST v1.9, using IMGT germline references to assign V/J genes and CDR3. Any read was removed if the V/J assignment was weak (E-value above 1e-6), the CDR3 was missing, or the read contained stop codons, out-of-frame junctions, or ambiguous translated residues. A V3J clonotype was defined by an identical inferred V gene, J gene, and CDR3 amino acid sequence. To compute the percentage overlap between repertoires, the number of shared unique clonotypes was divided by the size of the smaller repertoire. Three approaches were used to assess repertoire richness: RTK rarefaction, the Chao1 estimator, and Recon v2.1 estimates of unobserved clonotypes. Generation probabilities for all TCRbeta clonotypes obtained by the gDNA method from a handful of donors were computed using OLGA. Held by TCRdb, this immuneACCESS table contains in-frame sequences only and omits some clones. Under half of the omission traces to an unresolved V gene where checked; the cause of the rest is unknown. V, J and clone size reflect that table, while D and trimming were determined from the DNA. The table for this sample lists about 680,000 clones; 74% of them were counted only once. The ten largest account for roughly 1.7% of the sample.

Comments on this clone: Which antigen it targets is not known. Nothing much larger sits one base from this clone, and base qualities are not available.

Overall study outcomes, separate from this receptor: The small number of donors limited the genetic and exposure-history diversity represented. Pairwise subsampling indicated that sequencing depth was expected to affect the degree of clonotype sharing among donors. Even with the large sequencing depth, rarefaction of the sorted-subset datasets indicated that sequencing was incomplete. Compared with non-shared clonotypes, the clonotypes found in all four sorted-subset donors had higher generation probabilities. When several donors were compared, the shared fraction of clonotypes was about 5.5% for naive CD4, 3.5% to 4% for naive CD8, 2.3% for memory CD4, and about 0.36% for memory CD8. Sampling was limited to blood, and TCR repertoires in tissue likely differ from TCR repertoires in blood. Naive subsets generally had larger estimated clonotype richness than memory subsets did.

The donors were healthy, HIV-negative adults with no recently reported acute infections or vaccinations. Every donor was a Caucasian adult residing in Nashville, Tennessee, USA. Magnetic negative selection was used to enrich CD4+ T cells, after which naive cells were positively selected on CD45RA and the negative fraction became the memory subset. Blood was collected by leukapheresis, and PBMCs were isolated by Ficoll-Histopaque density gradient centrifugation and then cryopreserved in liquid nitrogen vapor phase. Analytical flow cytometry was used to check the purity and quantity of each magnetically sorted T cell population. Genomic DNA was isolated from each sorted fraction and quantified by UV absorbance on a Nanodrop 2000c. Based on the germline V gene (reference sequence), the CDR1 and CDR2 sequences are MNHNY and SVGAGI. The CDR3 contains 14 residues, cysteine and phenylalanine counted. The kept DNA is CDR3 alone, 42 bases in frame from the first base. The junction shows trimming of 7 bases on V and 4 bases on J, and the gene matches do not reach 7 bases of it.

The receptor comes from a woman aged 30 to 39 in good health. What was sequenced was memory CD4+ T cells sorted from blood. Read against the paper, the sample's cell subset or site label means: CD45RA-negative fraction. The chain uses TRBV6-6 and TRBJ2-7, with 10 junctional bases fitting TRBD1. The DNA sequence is TGTGCCAGCAAAATGGGACAGGGGAGTTACGAGCAGTACTTC. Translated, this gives CASKMGQGSYEQYF.